Listed below are T cell receptor beta chains from one sample, sequenced in a study of cytomegalovirus exposure and HLA in healthy donors. Profiled with immunoSEQ multiplex PCR; TCRdb holds only in-frame clones, not every one. The data show under 150,000 clones, roughly 79% seen once. The material sequenced was PBMCs. The source is a woman under 30 in good health and CMV-seronegative. CDR3s include the opening cysteine and the closing phenylalanine or tryptophan. D genes are given only for firm matches. The size of a clone is reported for some rows only, either as once, few or many, or as a class for expanded clones.

clone size	D gene	V gene	J gene	CDR3 protein	CDR3 DNA
NA	TRBD2	TRBV10-3	TRBJ2-3	CAISEYGSGSTDTQYF	TGTGCCATCAGTGAGTACGGTAGCGGGAGCACAGATACGCAGTATTTT
NA	TRBD1	TRBV6-5	TRBJ2-7	CASSSRDRVPSEQYF	TGTGCCAGCAGTTCCCGGGACAGGGTCCCCTCCGAGCAGTACTTC
NA	TRBD2	TRBV4-2	TRBJ2-7	CASSQELMGLADPYEQYF	TGTGCCAGCAGCCAAGAATTGATGGGACTAGCGGACCCATACGAGCAGTACTTC
NA	TRBD1	TRBV7-8	TRBJ1-2	CASRPAGGGYTF	TGTGCCAGCAGGCCCGCAGGGGGTGGCTACACCTTC
NA	TRBD1	TRBV30	TRBJ1-2	CAWSVRQGAYGYTF	TGTGCCTGGAGTGTACGACAGGGGGCGTATGGCTACACCTTC
NA	NA	TRBV7-9	TRBJ1-1	CASSPRLDTEAFF	TGTGCCAGCAGCCCGAGGTTGGACACTGAAGCTTTCTTT
NA	NA	TRBV5-1	TRBJ1-4	CASSLAGDTHEKLFF	TGCGCCAGCAGCTTGGCCGGGGACACCCATGAAAAACTGTTTTTT
NA	NA	TRBV5-6	TRBJ2-5	CASSRAGETQYF	TGTGCCAGCAGCAGAGCAGGAGAGACCCAGTACTTC
NA	NA	TRBV30	TRBJ1-4	CAWKRAGMGEKLFF	TGTGCCTGGAAAAGGGCAGGGATGGGGGAAAAACTGTTTTTT
NA	TRBD2	TRBV20-1	TRBJ2-3	CSPSSSGRGHF	TGCAGTCCAAGTAGTAGCGGGAGGGGGCATTTT
NA	TRBD2	TRBV14	TRBJ2-1	CASSYRDYQGEQFF	TGTGCCAGCAGCTACCGGGACTATCAGGGTGAGCAGTTCTTC
NA	TRBD1	TRBV6-1	TRBJ2-2	CASKDRVNTGELFF	TGTGCCAGCAAGGACAGGGTGAACACCGGGGAGCTGTTTTTT
NA	NA	TRBV9	TRBJ2-7	CASSVAMGGGEQYF	TGTGCCAGCAGCGTAGCTATGGGGGGAGGCGAGCAGTACTTC
few	NA	TRBV6-5	TRBJ1-1	CASSTIQGAEAFF	TGTGCCAGCAGTACTATCCAAGGCGCTGAAGCTTTCTTT
NA	NA	TRBV7-9	TRBJ1-1	CSSSPQDAEAFF	TGTTCCAGCAGCCCCCAGGATGCTGAAGCTTTCTTT
NA	NA	TRBV2	TRBJ2-1	CASSAEQGYEQFF	TGTGCCAGCAGTGCGGAACAGGGCTATGAGCAGTTCTTC
once	NA	TRBV2	TRBJ1-4	CASSELAARAAMRVGEKLFF	TGTGCCAGCAGTGAACTGGCGGCACGCGCCGCGATGAGGGTCGGCGAAAAACTGTTTTTT
once	TRBD1	TRBV5-6	TRBJ2-5	CASSLLTGVQETQYF	TGTGCCAGCAGCCTGTTGACAGGGGTCCAAGAGACCCAGTACTTC
few	NA	TRBV5-4	TRBJ1-2	CASSSRGSYTF	TGTGCCAGCAGCAGTCGAGGGTCCTACACCTTC
few	TRBD2	TRBV5-4	TRBJ2-1	CASSSGRGTEDNNEQFF	TGTGCCAGCAGCTCCGGGAGGGGGACGGAAGATAACAATGAGCAGTTCTTC
few	NA	TRBV19	TRBJ1-1	CASSTSDRTNTEAFF	TGTGCCAGTAGTACCTCCGACAGAACAAACACTGAAGCTTTCTTT
NA	TRBD1	TRBV30	TRBJ1-2	CAWSYRDRGFHGYTF	TGTGCCTGGAGTTACCGGGACAGGGGTTTTCATGGCTACACCTTC
NA	TRBD1	TRBV28	TRBJ2-7	CASSLGSRNRGRYEQYF	TGTGCCAGCAGTTTAGGGTCCAGAAACAGGGGGCGGTACGAGCAGTACTTC
NA	NA	TRBV10-3	TRBJ2-1	CATLNEGSYNEQFF	TGTGCCACCTTAAATGAGGGCAGCTACAATGAGCAGTTCTTC
NA	NA	TRBV6-1	TRBJ1-1	CASKEGKLNTEAFF	TGTGCCAGCAAGGAGGGGAAATTGAACACTGAAGCTTTCTTT
few	NA	TRBV5-8	TRBJ1-5	CASSLIQGNSNQPQHF	TGTGCCAGCAGCCTTATTCAGGGAAATAGCAATCAGCCCCAGCATTTT
NA	NA	TRBV11-2	TRBJ2-3	CASSLGTRADTQYF	TGTGCCAGCAGCTTAGGTACTAGGGCAGATACGCAGTATTTT
NA	NA	TRBV7-9	TRBJ1-2	CASSPQTELNYGYTF	TGTGCCAGCAGCCCCCAGACAGAACTAAACTATGGCTACACCTTC
few	NA	TRBV25-1	TRBJ1-5	CASSEQGYNQPQHF	TGTGCCAGCAGTGAGCAGGGTTACAATCAGCCCCAGCATTTT
NA	NA	TRBV27	TRBJ2-5	CASSPPSGPETQYF	TGTGCCAGCAGCCCGCCTTCGGGTCCCGAGACCCAGTACTTC
NA	NA	TRBV10-2	TRBJ1-1	CASSDPAIPGPYTEAFF	TGCGCCAGCAGTGACCCCGCCATCCCAGGCCCGTACACTGAAGCTTTCTTT
few	NA	TRBV6-1	TRBJ1-1	CASSEPGVNTEAFF	TGTGCCAGCAGTGAACCTGGAGTGAACACTGAAGCTTTCTTT
once	TRBD1	TRBV6-6	TRBJ2-7	CASSALDRRNYEQYF	TGTGCCAGCAGTGCCCTGGACAGGAGAAACTACGAGCAGTACTTC
NA	NA	TRBV6-5	TRBJ1-1	CASSYPGATTEAFF	TGTGCCAGCAGTTACCCAGGGGCGACAACTGAAGCTTTCTTT
NA	NA	TRBV19	TRBJ1-3	CASSLLSGNTIYF	TGTGCCAGTAGTTTACTATCTGGAAACACCATATATTTT
NA	NA	TRBV11-3	TRBJ2-3	CASSLGRDIFTDTQYF	TGTGCCAGCAGCCTGGGGAGGGACATATTCACAGATACGCAGTATTTT
NA	NA	TRBV6-1	TRBJ2-1	CASSERLRGSYNEQFF	TGTGCCAGCAGTGAACGCCTGAGGGGGAGCTACAATGAGCAGTTCTTC
NA	NA	TRBV30	TRBJ2-3	CACRERELSADTQYF	TGTGCCTGTAGGGAAAGGGAGTTGAGCGCAGATACGCAGTATTTT
once	TRBD1	TRBV6-7	TRBJ2-5	CASSYPGQQETQYF	TGTGCCAGCAGTTACCCGGGACAGCAAGAGACCCAGTACTTC
NA	NA	TRBV4-1	TRBJ2-1	CASSQDPPGSGNEQFF	TGCGCCAGCAGCCAAGACCCCCCCGGTTCGGGGAATGAGCAGTTCTTC
NA	NA	TRBV20-1	TRBJ2-1	CSAREVGQQFF	TGCAGTGCTAGAGAGGTTGGGCAGCAGTTCTTC
NA	TRBD1	TRBV5-1	TRBJ2-5	CASSSNRGEETQYF	TGCGCCAGCAGCTCCAACAGGGGTGAAGAGACCCAGTACTTC